This T cell receptor beta chain was sequenced in a study of blood T cell repertoires in COVID-19. About the research overall: The study drew acute and convalescent COVID-19 samples from the United States, Italy and Spain. PBMCs, B-cell-depleted T cells, or T cells provided the cDNA or gDNA that made up the material.

V gave up 3 bases and J gave up 8 bases; unmatched junction bases: 8. The CDR3 spans 16 residues. Germline lookup yields CDR1 SGHNT and CDR2 YENEEA. This clone was observed a handful of times. How the authors handled the data: Reference gene primer amplification gave estimated nucleated cell counts. Using immunoSEQ multiplex PCR, the repertoire was profiled, and TCRdb retains in-frame clones only, with some absent. V and J calls and clone size are as listed in that table; D and trimming were resolved from the DNA. The sample includes 95,000 or so clones, about 85% of them seen just once. The V and J genes are TRBV11-3 and TRBJ1-4, with 11 bases aligning to TRBD1. This TCR was recovered from a man of 80 years or more with active or convalescent COVID-19. Material: peripheral blood. The CDR3 region is CASSFEDRGLGEKLFF. CDR3 DNA: TGTGCCAGCAGCTTTGAGGACAGGGGGCTTGGCGAAAAACTGTTTTTT.